This T cell receptor (beta chain) is from a study of response to subunit inactivated influenza vaccine. Germline V gene lookup returns CDR1 SGHTA and CDR2 FQGNSA. This CDR3 is built from 15 residues. V trimming: 5 bases; J trimming: 3 bases; junction bases outside the gene matches: 9. TCRdb re-derived calls from the RT-PCR reads in MiXCR, one entry per CDR3 protein. The sample consists of just under 550,000 distinct CDR3 sequences, roughly 23% of them appearing once. This clonotype was seen more than once but under ten times. These same data were also listed under a study on T cells expressing NK-cell markers. In that study: For TCR beta, cDNA was produced by 5'RACE template switching with UMIs.

This chain connects TRBV7-2 to TRBJ2-7; 8 bases are a match to TRBD1. The sample in question was CD4+ T cells sorted from PBMCs, obtained less than 13 days after vaccination. The receptor was derived from a man aged 50-60 years who received an inactivated influenza vaccine. Here the CDR3 reads CASSPGDRQFYEQYF. The DNA of the CDR3 is TGTGCCAGCAGCCCAGGGGACAGGCAGTTCTACGAGCAGTACTTC.